Listed below are T cell receptor beta chains from one sample, sequenced in a study of blood T cell repertoires in COVID-19. Method: immunoSEQ multiplex PCR; TCRdb's copy keeps in-frame clones and lacks some. The sample includes under 130,000 clones, 70% to 85% of them seen just once. Material: peripheral blood. These TCRs come from a man in his 70s with active or convalescent COVID-19. Both conserved end residues are part of each CDR3. Each record gives: V gene, J gene, CDR3 protein.

>TRBV6-8|TRBJ2-1
CASSSGTGVCNEQFF
>TRBV2|TRBJ1-1
CASRGTGRDTEAFF
>TRBV19|TRBJ2-1
CASSGPGQGSYNEQFF
>TRBV7-9|TRBJ2-7
CASSLLTGAYEQYF
>TRBV28|TRBJ1-2
CASSTPGGGPYGYTF
>TRBV2|TRBJ1-5
CASSGPGAGQPQHF
>TRBV7-9|TRBJ2-3
CASSFRDYVPDTQYF
>TRBV28|TRBJ2-1
CASRSQRDSYYNEQFF
>TRBV19|TRBJ2-3
CASRASDTDTQYF
>TRBV5-4|TRBJ2-7
CASSLAGTNTRREQYF
>TRBV7-2|TRBJ1-5
CASSPSFNSNQPQHF
>TRBV6-5|TRBJ1-3
CASEAFSGNTIYF
>TRBV4-2|TRBJ1-1
CASSQGGSNTEAFF
>TRBV6-5|TRBJ1-2
CASSYSGHYYGYTF
>TRBV24-1|TRBJ2-2
CATRDQEGRDRVAGELFF
>TRBV28|TRBJ2-3
CASKTGGVGTDTQYF
>TRBV4-1|TRBJ2-3
CASSQGVLSGSTDTQYF
>TRBV6-6|TRBJ1-5
CASSYSGGEQPQHF
>TRBV6-5|TRBJ1-1
CASRDRGGEAFF
>TRBV6-5|TRBJ2-1
CASSLPTGNNEQFF
>TRBV27|TRBJ2-4
CASSWTSLQNIQYF
>TRBV15|TRBJ1-2
CATSRPGQGFGYTF
>TRBV11-2|TRBJ2-1
CASSRRLAGGGSYNEQFF
>TRBV4-2|TRBJ2-7
CASSLLGKGYEQYF
>TRBV19|TRBJ2-5
CASSMAGGQGETQYF
>TRBV2|TRBJ1-4
CADRDRDEKLFF
>TRBV5-1|TRBJ2-1
CASSLSPGQGGGEQFF
>TRBV5-6|TRBJ2-3
CASSDRTGNTDTQYF
>TRBV6-5|TRBJ2-1
CASRPDSRSSNEQFF
>TRBV5-1|TRBJ2-1
CASSRNSQGVGDEQFF
>TRBV28|TRBJ1-2
CASSLWQNYGYTF
>TRBV6-5|TRBJ1-2
CASSHQSLYGYTF
>TRBV6-5|TRBJ2-5
CASSYSKAREETQYF
>TRBV20-1|TRBJ2-1
CSASRAGQNNEQFF
>TRBV20-1|TRBJ1-3
CSASFGGTAIYF
>TRBV2|TRBJ1-1
CACRDSPMNTEAFF
>TRBV5-1|TRBJ1-2
CASSLTGAWGYTF
>TRBV3-1/TRBV3-2|TRBJ1-3
CASSHSRGNTIYF
>TRBV2|TRBJ2-1
CASSETRAGEKVF
>TRBV12-5|TRBJ2-7
CASGLSSGFEQYF
>TRBV7-9|TRBJ1-1
CASRGSRSEGAEAFF
>TRBV5-1|TRBJ2-1
CASSLLAGVVYNEQFF